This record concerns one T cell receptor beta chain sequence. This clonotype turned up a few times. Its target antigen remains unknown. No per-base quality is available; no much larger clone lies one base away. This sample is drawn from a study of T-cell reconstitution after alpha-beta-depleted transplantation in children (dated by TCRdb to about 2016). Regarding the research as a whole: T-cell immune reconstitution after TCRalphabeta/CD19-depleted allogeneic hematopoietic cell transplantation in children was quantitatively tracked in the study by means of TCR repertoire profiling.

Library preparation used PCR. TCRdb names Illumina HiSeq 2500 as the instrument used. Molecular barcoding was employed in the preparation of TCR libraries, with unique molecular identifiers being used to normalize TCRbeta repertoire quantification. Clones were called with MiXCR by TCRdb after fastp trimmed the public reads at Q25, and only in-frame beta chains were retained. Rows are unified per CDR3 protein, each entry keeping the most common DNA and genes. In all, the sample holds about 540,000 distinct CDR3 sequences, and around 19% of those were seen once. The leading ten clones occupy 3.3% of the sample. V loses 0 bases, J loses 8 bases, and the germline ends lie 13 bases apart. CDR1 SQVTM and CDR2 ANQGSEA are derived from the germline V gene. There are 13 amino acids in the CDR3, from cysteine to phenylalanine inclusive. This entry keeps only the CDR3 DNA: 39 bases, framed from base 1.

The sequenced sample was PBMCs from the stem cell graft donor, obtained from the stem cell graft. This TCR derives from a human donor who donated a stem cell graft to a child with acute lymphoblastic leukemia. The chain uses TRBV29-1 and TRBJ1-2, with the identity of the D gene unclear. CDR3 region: CSVEDASAGGYTF. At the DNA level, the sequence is TGCAGCGTTGAAGATGCGTCAGCCGGAGGCTACACCTTC.